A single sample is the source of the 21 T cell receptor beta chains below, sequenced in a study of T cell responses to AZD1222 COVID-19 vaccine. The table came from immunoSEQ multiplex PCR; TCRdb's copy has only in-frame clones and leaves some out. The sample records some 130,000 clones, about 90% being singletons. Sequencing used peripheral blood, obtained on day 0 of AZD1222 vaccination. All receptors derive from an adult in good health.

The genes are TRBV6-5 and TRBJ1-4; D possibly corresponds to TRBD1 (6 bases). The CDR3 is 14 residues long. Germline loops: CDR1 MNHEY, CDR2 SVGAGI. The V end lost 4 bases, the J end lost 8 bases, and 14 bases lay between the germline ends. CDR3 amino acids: CASSSTGSGEKLFF. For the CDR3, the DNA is TGTGCCAGCAGTTCTACAGGGTCGGGGGAAAAACTGTTTTTT.

CDR3: CAWSVLPQGGPLKAFF. CDR3 DNA: TGTGCCTGGAGTGTACTACCCCAGGGTGGTCCCCTGAAGGCTTTCTTT. The rearrangement uses TRBV30 and TRBJ1-1; possible D gene TRBD1, 5 bases. The V gene's germline CDR1 is GTSNPN and CDR2 SVGIG (reference sequence). Trimming removed 0 bases from V and 11 bases from J, with 25 bases in between. The CDR3 is 16 amino acids.

This CDR3 is CASSAGTGYGDTQYF. CDR3 in DNA: TGTGCCAGCAGCGCCGGGACAGGGTACGGGGATACGCAGTATTTT. The V and J genes are TRBV9 and TRBJ2-3; 9 nucleotides align to TRBD1. The CDR3 consists of 15 residues. The V gene end was trimmed by 3 bases and the J gene end by 6 bases; junction bases not matched to a gene: 8. The V gene's germline CDR1 is SGDLS and CDR2 YYNGEE.

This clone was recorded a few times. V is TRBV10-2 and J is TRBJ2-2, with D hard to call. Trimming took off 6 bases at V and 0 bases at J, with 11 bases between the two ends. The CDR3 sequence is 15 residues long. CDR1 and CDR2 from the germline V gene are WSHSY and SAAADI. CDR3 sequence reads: CASSESETNTGELFF. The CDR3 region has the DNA TGCGCCAGCAGCGAAAGCGAGACGAACACCGGGGAGCTGTTTTTT.

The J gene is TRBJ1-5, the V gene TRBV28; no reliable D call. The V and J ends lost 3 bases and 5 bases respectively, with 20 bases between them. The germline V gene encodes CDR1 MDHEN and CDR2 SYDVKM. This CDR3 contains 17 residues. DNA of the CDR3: TGTGCCAGCAGTTTTGGTATAGGAATAGGTTCTTATCAGCCCCAGCATTTT. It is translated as CASSFGIGIGSYQPQHF.

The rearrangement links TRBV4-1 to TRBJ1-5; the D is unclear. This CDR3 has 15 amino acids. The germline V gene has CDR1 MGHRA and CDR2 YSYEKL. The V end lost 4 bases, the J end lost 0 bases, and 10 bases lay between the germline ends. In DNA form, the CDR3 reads TGCGCCAGCAGCCTTCGGAGCCATAGCAATCAGCCCCAGCATTTT. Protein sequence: CASSLRSHSNQPQHF.

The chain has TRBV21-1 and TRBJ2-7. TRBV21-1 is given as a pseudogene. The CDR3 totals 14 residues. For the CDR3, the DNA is TGTGCCAGCAGCAAAGACCCCTGGGTTTCCGAGCAGTACTTC. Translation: CASSKDPWVSEQYF.

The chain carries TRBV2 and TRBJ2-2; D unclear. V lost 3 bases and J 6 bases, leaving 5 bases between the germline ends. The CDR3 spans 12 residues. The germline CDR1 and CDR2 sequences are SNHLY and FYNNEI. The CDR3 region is CASSEPPGELFF. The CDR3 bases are TGTGCCAGCAGTGAGCCCCCCGGGGAGCTGTTTTTT.

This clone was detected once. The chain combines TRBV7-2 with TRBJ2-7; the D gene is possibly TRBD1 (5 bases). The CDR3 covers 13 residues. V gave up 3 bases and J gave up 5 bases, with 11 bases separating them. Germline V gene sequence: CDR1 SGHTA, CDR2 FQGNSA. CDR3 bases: TGTGCCAGCAGCTTCTATTGGGGCGACGAGCAGTACTTC. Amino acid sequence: CASSFYWGDEQYF.

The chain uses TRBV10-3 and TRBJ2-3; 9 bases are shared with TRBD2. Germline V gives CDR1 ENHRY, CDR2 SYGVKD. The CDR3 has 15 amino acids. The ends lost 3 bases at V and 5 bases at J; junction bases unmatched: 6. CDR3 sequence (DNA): TGTGCCATCAGTGAAGGCCAAGCGGGAGGAGATACGCAGTATTTT. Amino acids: CAISEGQAGGDTQYF.

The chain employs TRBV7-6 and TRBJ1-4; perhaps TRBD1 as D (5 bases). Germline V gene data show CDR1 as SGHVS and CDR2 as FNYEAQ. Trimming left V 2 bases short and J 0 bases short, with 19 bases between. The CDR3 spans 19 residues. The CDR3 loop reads CASSLSSAAVGATNEKLFF. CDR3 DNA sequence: TGTGCCAGCAGCTTATCCTCTGCTGCAGTGGGGGCAACTAATGAAAAACTGTTTTTT. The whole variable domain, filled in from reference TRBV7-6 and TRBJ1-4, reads GAGVSQSPRYKVTKRGQDVALRCDPISGHVSLYWYRQALGQGPEFLTYFNYEAQQDKSGLPNDRFSAERPEGSISTLTIQRTEQRDSAMYRCASSLSSAAVGATNEKLFFGSGTQLSVL.

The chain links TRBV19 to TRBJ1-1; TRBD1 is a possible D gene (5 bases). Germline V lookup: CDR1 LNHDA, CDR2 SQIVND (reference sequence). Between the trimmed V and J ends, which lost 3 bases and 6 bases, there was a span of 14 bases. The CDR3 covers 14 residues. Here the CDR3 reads CASSMDPGRAEAFF. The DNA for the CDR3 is TGTGCCAGTAGTATGGATCCAGGGAGAGCTGAAGCTTTCTTT.

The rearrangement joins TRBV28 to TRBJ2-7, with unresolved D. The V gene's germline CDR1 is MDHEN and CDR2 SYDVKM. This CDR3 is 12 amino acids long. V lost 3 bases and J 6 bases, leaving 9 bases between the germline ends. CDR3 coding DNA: TGTGCCAGCAGTTTCCGGGTTAGCGAGCAGTACTTC. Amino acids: CASSFRVSEQYF.

The CDR3 DNA follows: TGCGCCAGCAGCTTGGAATCGGCAGACTACAATGAGCAGTTCTTC. It is translated as CASSLESADYNEQFF. The chain is built from TRBV5-1 and TRBJ2-1; unclear D gene. Germline lookup yields CDR1 SGHRS and CDR2 YFSETQ. CDR3 length: 15 residues. Deletions cut 0 bases from V and 3 bases from J, with 10 bases between.

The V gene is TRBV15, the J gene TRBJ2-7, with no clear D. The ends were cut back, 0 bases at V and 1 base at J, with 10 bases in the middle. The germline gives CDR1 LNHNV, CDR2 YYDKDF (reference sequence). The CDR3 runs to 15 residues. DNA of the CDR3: TGTGCCACCAGCAGAGAACCTACTGAATCCTACGAGCAGTACTTC. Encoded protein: CATSREPTESYEQYF.

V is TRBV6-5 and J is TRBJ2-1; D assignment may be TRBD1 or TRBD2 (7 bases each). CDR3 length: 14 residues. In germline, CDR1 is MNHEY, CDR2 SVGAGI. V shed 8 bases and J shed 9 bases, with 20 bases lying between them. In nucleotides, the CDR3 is TGTGCCAGCCGCGGGAGACAGGGTACTGGTGAGCAGTTCTTC. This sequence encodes CASRGRQGTGEQFF.

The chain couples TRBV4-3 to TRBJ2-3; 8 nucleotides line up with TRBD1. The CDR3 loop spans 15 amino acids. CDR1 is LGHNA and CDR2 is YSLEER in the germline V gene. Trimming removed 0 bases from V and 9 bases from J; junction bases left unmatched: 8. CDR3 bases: TGCGCCAGCAGCCAAGAGGGGCAGGGGGCCGGAACGCAGTATTTT. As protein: CASSQEGQGAGTQYF.

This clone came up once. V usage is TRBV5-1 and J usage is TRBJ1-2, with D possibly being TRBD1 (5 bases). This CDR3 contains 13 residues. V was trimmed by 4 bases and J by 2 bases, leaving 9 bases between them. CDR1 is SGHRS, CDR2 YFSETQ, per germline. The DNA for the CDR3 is TGCGCCAGCAGCCCAGGGCAAAACTATGGCTACACCTTC. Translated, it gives CASSPGQNYGYTF.

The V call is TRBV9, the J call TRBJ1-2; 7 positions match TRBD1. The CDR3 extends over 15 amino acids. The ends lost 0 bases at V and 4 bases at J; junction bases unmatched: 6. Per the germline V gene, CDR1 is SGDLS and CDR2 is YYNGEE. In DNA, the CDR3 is TGTGCCAGCAGCGTAGTCGCAGGGGGGAGCTATGGCTACACCTTC. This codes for CASSVVAGGSYGYTF.

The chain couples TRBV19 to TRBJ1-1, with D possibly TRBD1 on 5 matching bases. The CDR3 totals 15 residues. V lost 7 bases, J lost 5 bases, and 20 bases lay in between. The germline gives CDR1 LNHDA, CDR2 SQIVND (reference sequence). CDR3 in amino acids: CASTQGFPGRTEAFF. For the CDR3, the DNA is TGTGCCAGTACTCAGGGTTTCCCGGGGAGGACTGAAGCTTTCTTT.

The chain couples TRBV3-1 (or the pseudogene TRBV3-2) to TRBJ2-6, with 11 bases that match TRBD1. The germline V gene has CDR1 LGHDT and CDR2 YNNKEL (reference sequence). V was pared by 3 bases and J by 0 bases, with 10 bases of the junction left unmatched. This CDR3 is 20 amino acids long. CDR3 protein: CASSQDYGTGGRSGANVLTF. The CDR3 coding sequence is TGTGCCAGCAGCCAGGATTACGGGACAGGGGGGCGCTCTGGGGCCAACGTCCTGACTTTC.